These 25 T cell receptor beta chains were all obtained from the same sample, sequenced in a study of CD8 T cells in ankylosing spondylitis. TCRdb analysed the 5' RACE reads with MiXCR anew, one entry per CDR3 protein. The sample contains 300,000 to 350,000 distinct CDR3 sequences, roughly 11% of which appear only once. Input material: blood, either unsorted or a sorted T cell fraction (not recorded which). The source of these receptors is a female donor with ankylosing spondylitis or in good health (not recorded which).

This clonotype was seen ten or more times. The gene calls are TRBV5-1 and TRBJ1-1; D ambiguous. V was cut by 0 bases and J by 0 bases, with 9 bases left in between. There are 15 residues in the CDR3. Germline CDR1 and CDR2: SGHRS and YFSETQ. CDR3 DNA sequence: TGCGCCAGCAGCTTGGTATGGGGTATGAACACTGAAGCTTTCTTT. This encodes CASSLVWGMNTEAFF.

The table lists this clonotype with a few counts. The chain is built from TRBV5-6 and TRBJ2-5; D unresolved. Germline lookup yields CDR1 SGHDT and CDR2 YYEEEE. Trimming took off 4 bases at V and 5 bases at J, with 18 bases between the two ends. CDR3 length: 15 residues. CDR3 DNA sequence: TGTGCCAGCAGCCAGAGATCTTGGGTCGGGGAGACCCAGTACTTC. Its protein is CASSQRSWVGETQYF.

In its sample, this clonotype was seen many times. The DNA for the CDR3 is TGCAGTGCTCCGACCGGGACTAGCACCGGGGAGCTGTTTTTT. This gives the protein CSAPTGTSTGELFF. The chain has TRBV20-1 and TRBJ2-2, with TRBD2 matching 8 bases. The length of the CDR3 is 14 residues. V lost 5 bases, J lost 4 bases, and 6 bases stayed unmatched. CDR1 and CDR2 (germline): DFQATT, SNEGSKA (reference sequence).

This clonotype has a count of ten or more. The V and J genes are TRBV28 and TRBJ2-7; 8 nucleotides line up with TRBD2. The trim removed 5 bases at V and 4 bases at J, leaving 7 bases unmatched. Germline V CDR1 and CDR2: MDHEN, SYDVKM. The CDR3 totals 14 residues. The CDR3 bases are TGTGCCAGCAGTGGAAGCGGGAGTTGGTACGAGCAGTACTTC. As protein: CASSGSGSWYEQYF.

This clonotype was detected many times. The CDR3 region has the DNA TGTGCCAGCAGCCAAAACGGGGGTCAGCCCCAGCATTTT. Amino acids: CASSQNGGQPQHF. The rearrangement joins TRBV14 to TRBJ1-5, with TRBD1 as a possible D gene (5 bases). Germline CDR1 is SGHDN and CDR2 is FVKESK. CDR3 length: 13 residues. V lost 2 bases, J lost 6 bases, and 8 bases lay in between. The full variable domain, with the rest looked up from reference TRBV14 and TRBJ1-5, is EAGVTQFPSHSVIEKGQTVTLRCDPISGHDNLYWYRRVMGKEIKFLLHFVKESKQDESGMPNNRFLAERTGGTYSTLKVQPAELEDSGVYFCASSQNGGQPQHFGDGTRLSIL.

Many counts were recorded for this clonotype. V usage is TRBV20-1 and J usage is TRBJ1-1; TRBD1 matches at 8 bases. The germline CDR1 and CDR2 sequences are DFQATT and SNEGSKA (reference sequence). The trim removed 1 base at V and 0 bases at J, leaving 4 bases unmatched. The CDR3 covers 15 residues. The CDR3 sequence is CSARGDRPLNTEAFF. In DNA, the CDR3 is TGCAGTGCTAGAGGGGACAGGCCCTTGAACACTGAAGCTTTCTTT.

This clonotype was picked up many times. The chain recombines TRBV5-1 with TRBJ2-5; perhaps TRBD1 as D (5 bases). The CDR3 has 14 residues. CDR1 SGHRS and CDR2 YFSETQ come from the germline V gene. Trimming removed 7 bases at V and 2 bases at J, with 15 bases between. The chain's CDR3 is CASRRQGMQETQYF. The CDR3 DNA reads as TGCGCCAGCCGCAGGCAGGGAATGCAAGAGACCCAGTACTTC.

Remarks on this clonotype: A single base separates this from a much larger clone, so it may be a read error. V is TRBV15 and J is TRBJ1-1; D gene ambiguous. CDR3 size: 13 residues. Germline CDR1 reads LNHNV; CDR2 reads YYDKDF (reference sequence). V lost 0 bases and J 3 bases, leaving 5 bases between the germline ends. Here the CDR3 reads CATSRDWYTEAFF. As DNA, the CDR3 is TGTGCCACCAGCAGAGATTGGTACACTGAAGCTTTCTTT.

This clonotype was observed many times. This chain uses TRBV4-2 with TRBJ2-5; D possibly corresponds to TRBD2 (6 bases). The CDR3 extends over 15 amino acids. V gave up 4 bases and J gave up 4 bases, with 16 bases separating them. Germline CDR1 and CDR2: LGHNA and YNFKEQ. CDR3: CASSPSTVEGETQYF. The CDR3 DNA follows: TGTGCCAGCAGCCCTTCGACGGTGGAGGGAGAGACCCAGTACTTC.

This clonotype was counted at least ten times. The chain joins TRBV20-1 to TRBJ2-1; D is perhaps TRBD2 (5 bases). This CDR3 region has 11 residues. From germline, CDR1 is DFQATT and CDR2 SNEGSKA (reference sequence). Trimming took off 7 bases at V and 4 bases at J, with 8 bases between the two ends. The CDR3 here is CSVPGYNEQFF. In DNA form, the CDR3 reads TGCAGTGTCCCGGGGTACAATGAGCAGTTCTTC.

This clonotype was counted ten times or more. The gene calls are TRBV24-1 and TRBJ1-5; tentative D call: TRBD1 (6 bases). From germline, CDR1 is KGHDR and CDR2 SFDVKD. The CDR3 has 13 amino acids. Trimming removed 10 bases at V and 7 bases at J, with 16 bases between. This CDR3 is CATQGEGEQPQHF. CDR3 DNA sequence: TGTGCCACACAGGGAGAGGGTGAACAGCCCCAGCATTTT.

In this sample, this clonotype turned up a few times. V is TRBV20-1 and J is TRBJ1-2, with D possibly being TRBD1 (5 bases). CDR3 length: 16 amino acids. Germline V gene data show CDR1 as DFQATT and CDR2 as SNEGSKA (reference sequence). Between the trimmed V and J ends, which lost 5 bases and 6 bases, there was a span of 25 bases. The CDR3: CSAPPTSGTTFHGYTF. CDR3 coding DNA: TGCAGTGCTCCACCAACCTCCGGGACCACCTTCCATGGCTACACCTTC.

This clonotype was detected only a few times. The CDR3 loop reads CASSLGVVTDTQYF. For the CDR3, the DNA is TGTGCCAGCAGCTTAGGGGTGGTGACAGATACGCAGTATTTT. The chain recombines TRBV7-9 with TRBJ2-3; no firm D call. The CDR3 covers 14 residues. V was pared by 1 base and J by 3 bases, with 8 bases between. From germline, CDR1 is SEHNR and CDR2 FQNEAQ (reference sequence).

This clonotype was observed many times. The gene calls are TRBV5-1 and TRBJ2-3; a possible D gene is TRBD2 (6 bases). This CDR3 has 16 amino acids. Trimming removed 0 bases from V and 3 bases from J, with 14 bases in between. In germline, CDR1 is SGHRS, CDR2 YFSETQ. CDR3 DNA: TGCGCCAGCAGCTTGGGTTACAGGACTATTACAGATACGCAGTATTTT. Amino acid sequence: CASSLGYRTITDTQYF.

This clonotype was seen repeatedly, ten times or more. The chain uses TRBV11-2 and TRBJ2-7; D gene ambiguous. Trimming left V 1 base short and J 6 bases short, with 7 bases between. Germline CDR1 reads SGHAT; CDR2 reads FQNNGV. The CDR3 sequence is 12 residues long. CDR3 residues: CASSLVISEQYF. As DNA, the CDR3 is TGTGCCAGCAGCTTAGTCATTTCCGAGCAGTACTTC.

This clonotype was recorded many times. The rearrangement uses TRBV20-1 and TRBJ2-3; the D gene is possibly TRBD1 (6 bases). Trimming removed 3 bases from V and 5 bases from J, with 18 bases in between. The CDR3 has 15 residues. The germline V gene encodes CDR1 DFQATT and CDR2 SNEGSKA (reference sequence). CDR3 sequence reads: CSARDLTGFKDTQYF. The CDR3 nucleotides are TGCAGTGCTAGGGACCTCACAGGGTTTAAAGATACGCAGTATTTT.

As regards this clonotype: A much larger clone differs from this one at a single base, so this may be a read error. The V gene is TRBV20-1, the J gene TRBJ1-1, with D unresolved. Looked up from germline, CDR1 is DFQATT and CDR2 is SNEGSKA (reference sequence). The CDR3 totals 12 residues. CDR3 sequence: CSARRDQTEALF. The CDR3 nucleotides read TGCAGTGCTAGGAGGGATCAGACTGAAGCTCTCTTT.

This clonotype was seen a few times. The CDR3 DNA follows: TGCGCCAGCAGCTCCACAGGGATCTCTGGAAACACCATATATTTT. Translation gives CASSSTGISGNTIYF. The chain combines TRBV5-1 with TRBJ1-3; D perhaps matches TRBD1 (6 bases). The germline gives CDR1 SGHRS, CDR2 YFSETQ. The CDR3 has 15 residues. The germline V and J ends were trimmed by 3 bases and 0 bases, with 10 bases remaining between them.

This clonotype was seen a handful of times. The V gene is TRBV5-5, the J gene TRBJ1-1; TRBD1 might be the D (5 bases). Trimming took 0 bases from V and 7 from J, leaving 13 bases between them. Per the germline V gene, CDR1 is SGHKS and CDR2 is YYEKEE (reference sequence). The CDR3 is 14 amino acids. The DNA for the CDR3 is TGTGCCAGCAGCTTGGCGGGGCAGGGCTTTGAAGCTTTCTTT. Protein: CASSLAGQGFEAFF.

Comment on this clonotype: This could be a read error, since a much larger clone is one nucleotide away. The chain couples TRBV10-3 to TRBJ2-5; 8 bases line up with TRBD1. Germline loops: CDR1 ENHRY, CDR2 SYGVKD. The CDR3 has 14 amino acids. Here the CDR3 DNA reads TGTGCCATCGGGGGGACAGGACCTAGGGAGACCCAGTCCTTC. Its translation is CAIGGTGPRETQSF.

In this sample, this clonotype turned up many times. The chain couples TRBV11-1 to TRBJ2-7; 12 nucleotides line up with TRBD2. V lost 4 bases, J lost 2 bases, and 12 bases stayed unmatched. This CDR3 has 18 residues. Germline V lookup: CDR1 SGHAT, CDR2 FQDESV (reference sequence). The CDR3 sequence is CASSWGGAGLAGTYEQYF. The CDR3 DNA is TGTGCCAGCAGCTGGGGGGGAGCAGGACTAGCGGGGACCTACGAGCAGTACTTC.

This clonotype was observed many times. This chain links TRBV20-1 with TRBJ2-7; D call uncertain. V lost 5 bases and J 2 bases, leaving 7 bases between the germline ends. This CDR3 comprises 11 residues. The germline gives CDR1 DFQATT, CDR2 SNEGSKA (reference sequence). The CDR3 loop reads CSAPFPYEQYF. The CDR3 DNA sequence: TGCAGTGCTCCATTCCCCTACGAGCAGTACTTC.

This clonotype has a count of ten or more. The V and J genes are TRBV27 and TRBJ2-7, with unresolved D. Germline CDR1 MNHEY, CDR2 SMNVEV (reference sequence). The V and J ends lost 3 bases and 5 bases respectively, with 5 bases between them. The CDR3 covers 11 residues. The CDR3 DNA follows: TGTGCCAGCAGTTTGGGGAACGAGCAGTACTTC. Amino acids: CASSLGNEQYF.

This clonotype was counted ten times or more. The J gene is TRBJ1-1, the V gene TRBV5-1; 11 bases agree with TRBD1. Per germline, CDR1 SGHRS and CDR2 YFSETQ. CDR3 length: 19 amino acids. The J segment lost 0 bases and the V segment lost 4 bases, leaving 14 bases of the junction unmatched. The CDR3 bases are TGCGCCAGCAGCCAAGGACAGGGGGCTACCCAGAGGCTGAACACTGAAGCTTTCTTT. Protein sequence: CASSQGQGATQRLNTEAFF.

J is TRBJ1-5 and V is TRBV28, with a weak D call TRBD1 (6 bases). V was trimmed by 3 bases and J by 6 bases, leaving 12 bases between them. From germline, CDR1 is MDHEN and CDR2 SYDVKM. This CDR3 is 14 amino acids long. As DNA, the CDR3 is TGTGCCAGCAGTTTTAGGGGGAGCGCTCAGCCCCAGCATTTT. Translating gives CASSFRGSAQPQHF.